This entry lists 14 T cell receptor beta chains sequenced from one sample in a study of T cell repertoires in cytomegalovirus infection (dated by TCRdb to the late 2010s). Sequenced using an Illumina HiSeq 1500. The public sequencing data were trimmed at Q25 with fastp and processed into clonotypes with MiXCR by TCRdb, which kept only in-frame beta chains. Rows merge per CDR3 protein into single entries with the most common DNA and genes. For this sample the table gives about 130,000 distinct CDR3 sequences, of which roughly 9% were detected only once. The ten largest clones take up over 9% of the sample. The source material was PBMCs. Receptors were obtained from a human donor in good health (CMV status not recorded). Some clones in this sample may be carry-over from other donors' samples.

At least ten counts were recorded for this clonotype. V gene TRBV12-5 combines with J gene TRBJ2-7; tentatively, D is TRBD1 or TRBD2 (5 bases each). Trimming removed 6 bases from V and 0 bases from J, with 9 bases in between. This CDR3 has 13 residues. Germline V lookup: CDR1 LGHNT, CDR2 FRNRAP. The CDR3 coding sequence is TGTGCTAGTGGATGGGGGAACTCCTACGAGCAGTACTTC. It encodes CASGWGNSYEQYF.

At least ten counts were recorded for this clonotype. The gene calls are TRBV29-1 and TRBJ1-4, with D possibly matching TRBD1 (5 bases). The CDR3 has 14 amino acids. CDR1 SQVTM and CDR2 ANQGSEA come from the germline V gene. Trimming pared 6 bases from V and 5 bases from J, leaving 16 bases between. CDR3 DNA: TGCAGCGTCCAGGAGGGGCGGGGGAATGAAAAACTGTTTTTT. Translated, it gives CSVQEGRGNEKLFF.

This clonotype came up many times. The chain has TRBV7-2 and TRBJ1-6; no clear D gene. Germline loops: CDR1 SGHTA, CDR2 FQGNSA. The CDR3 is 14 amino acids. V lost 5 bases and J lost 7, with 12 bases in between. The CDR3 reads CASSPREGNSPLHF. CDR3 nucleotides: TGTGCCAGCAGCCCCCGCGAGGGCAATTCACCCCTCCACTTT.

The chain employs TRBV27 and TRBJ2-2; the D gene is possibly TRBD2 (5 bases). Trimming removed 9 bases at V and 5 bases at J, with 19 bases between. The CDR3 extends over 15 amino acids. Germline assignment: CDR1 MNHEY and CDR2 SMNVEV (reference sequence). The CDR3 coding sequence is TGTGCCAGTAACCGACGGGGTGGGGTTACCGGGGAGCTGTTTTTT. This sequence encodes CASNRRGGVTGELFF.

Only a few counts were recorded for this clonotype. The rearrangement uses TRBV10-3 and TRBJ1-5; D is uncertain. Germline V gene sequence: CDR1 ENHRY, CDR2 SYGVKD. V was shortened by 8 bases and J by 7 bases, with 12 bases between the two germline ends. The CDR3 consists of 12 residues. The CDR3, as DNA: TGTGCCATCCGGCGAGAGGGCCAGCCCCAGCATTTT. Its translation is CAIRREGQPQHF.

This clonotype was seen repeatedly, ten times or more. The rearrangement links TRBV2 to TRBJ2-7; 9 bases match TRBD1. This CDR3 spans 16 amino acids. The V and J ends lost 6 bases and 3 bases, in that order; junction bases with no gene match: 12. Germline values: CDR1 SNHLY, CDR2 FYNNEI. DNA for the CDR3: TGTGCCAGCAGGACGGGGGACAGGGAAATAAACTACGAGCAGTACTTC. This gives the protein CASRTGDREINYEQYF.

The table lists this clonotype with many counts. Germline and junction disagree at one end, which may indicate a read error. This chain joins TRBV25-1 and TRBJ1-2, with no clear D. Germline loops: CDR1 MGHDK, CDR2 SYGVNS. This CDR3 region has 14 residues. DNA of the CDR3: TGTGCCAGCAGTGGAATCCGCCCCCCGTTAGAGCGTCGCTTC. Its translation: CASSGIRPPLERRF.

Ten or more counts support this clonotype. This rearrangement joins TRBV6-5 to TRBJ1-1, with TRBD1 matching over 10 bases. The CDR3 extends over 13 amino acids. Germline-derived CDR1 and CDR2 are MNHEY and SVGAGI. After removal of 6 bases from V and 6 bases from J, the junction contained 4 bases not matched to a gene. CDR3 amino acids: CASRGTGEAEAFF. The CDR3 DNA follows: TGTGCCAGCAGAGGGACAGGGGAGGCTGAAGCTTTCTTT.

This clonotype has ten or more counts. CDR3 sequence: CASSLRLALAGELFF. The CDR3 coding sequence is TGTGCCAGCAGCTTGCGGCTAGCTCTCGCCGGGGAGCTGTTTTTT. The gene calls are TRBV5-5 and TRBJ2-2; D might be TRBD2 (5 bases). CDR3 length: 15 amino acids. With 1 base removed from V and 6 bases from J, the gap between germline ends came to 13 bases. Germline loops: CDR1 SGHKS, CDR2 YYEKEE (reference sequence).

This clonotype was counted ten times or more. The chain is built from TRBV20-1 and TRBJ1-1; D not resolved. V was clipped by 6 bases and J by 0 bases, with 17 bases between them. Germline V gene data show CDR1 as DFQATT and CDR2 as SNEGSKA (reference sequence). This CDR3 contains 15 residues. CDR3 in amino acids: CSAHPVKGMNTEAFF. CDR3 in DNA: TGCAGTGCCCACCCTGTGAAGGGCATGAACACTGAAGCTTTCTTT.

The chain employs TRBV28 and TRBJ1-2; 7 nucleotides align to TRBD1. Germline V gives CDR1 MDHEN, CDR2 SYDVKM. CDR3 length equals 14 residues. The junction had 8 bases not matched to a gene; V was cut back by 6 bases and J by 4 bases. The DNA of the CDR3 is TGTGCCAGCAGGGCGACCGGGACAGTCTATGGCTACACCTTC. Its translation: CASRATGTVYGYTF.

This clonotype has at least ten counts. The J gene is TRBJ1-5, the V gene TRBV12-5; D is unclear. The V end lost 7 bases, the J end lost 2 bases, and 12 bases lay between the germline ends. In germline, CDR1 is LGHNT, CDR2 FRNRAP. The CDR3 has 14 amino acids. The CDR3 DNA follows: TGTGCTAGTGCGGGAGGTGTTGGCAATCAGCCCCAGCATTTT. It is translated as CASAGGVGNQPQHF.

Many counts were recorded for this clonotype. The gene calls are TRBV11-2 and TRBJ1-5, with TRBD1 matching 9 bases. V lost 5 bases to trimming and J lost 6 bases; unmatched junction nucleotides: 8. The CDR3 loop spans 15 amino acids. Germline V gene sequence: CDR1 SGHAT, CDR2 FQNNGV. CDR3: CASSITGGAGQPQHF. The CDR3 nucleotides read TGTGCCAGCAGCATCACAGGGGGCGCAGGTCAGCCCCAGCATTTT. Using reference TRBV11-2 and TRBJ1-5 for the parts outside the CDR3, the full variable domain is EAGVAQSPRYKIIEKRQSVAFWCNPISGHATLYWYQQILGQGPKLLIQFQNNGVVDDSQLPKDRFSAERLKGVDSTLKIQPAKLEDSAVYLCASSITGGAGQPQHFGDGTRLSIL.

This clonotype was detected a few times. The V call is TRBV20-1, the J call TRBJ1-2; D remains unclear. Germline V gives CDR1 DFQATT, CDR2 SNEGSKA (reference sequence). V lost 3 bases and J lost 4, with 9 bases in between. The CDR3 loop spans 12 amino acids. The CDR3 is CSASEYSYGYTF. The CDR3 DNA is TGCAGTGCTAGTGAATATTCCTATGGCTACACCTTC.